This entry concerns a single TCR beta chain. Its antigen is unidentified. Compared with germline, one end of the junction differs, possibly owing to a read error. This sample was taken from a study of blood T cells in healthy people across ages. About the research overall: About one barcoded beta molecule per two T cells was the capture yield of template switching. Regarding the study as a whole: It was the long-lived donors that had more naive CD4+ cells and higher diversity than aged donors.

The CDR3 has 14 amino acids. Germline V gene sequence: CDR1 DFQATT, CDR2 SNEGSKA (reference sequence). PCR was performed a second time for roughly 7 to 12 cycles using a sample-barcoded 5' primer and a J-beta primer mix. Each CDR3 protein gets one entry after TCRdb re-called the 5' RACE reads with MiXCR. Among around 790,000 distinct CDR3 sequences listed, 40% to 50% were seen once. J is TRBJ2-7 and V is TRBV20-1; D gene ambiguous. Sequenced: blood. The TCR sequence derives from a man in his sixties in good health. DNA for the CDR3: TGCAGTGCTAGAGGACACACCATTCCCTACAAGCAGTACTTC. This gives the protein CSARGHTIPYKQYF.